Below, 2 T cell receptor beta chains from the same sample are listed, as sequenced in a study of siplizumab effects on memory and regulatory T cells. Sequenced by immunoSEQ multiplex PCR; TCRdb stores in-frame clones only, minus some. The data contain about 94,000 clones, nearly 95% of them seen just once; the ten biggest clones take up less than 0.4%. Sequenced input: non-Treg CD4+ T cells sorted from blood. Every receptor here comes from a human donor in good health.

The rearrangement links TRBV5-8 to TRBJ1-2; no firm D call. Per germline, CDR1 SGHTS and CDR2 YDEGEE. The CDR3 covers 13 residues. V was cut by 4 bases and J by 7 bases, with 14 bases left in between. The CDR3 loop is CASSARGSGGYTF. CDR3 in DNA: TGTGCCAGCAGCGCCCGAGGCTCCGGTGGCTACACCTTC.

The chain recombines TRBV5-1 with TRBJ1-2; a possible D gene is TRBD1 (6 bases). The V end was cut by 6 bases, the J end by 0 bases, with 12 bases between. Germline CDR1 is SGHRS and CDR2 is YFSETQ. The CDR3 loop spans 14 amino acids. CDR3 DNA sequence: TGCGCCAGCAAAGGACAGACGACTAACTATGGCTACACCTTC. This translates into CASKGQTTNYGYTF.